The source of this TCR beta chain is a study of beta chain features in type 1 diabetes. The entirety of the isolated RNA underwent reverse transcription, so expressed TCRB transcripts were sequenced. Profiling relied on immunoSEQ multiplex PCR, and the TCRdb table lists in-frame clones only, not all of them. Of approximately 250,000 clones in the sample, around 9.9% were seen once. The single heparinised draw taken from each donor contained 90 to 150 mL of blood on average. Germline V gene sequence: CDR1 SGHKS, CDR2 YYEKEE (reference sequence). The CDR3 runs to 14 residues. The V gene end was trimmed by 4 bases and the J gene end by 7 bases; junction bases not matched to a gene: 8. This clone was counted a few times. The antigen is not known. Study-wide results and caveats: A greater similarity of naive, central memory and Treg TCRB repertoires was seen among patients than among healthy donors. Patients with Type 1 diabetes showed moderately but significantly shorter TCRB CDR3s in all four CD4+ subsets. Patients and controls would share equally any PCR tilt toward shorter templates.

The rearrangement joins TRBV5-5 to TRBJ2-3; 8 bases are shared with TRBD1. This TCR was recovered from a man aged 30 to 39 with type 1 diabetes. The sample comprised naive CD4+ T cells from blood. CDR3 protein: CASSTADRANTQYF. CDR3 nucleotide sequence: TGTGCCAGCAGCACAGCGGACAGGGCCAATACGCAGTATTTT.